The 19 T cell receptor beta chains below come from one sample, sequenced in a study of cytomegalovirus exposure and HLA in healthy donors (dated by TCRdb to the late 2010s). Libraries were constructed by the immunoSEQ multiplex PCR assay. For the multiplex PCR, a mixture combining 60 forward primers for TCR Vbeta segments and 13 reverse primers for TCR Jbeta segments was used. TCRdb obtained this table from immuneACCESS and retained in-frame rearrangements with V and J assigned. These tables miss some clones; where compared with another copy, unresolved V genes account for less than half of the shortfall, and the remainder is unexplained. The sample data list fewer than 110,000 clones, and about 84% of these were observed just once. Approximately 2.4% of the sample rests with the top ten. The sequenced sample consisted of PBMCs. All receptors derive from a young man in good health and CMV-seronegative.

This clone was found once. The chain combines TRBV13 with TRBJ2-7, with 15 bases aligning to TRBD2. Germline CDR1 PRHDT, CDR2 FYEKMQ (reference sequence). With 4 bases clipped from V and 2 bases from J, the junction kept 3 bases outside the gene matches. This CDR3 region has 16 residues. DNA for the CDR3: TGTGCCAGCAGCTCCTGGACTAGCGGGGGGGCCTACGAGCAGTACTTC. Translating gives CASSSWTSGGAYEQYF.

The chain employs TRBV10-2 and TRBJ2-2, with TRBD2 as a possible D gene (5 bases). Germline lookup yields CDR1 WSHSY and CDR2 SAAADI. V dropped 6 bases and J dropped 4 bases, with 15 bases sitting between them. CDR3 length: 15 amino acids. CDR3 in amino acids: CASRLLREGTGELFF. In DNA form, the CDR3 reads TGCGCCAGCAGGCTTCTACGGGAAGGCACCGGGGAGCTGTTTTTT.

Only one count was recorded for this clone. The chain recombines TRBV19 with TRBJ1-2, with D uncertain. The CDR3 is 14 amino acids. Germline CDR1 and CDR2: LNHDA and SQIVND (reference sequence). V lost 10 bases and J lost 4, with 19 bases in between. The DNA for the CDR3 is TGTGCCACAAAAGTCCGGCCAGGCCCCTATGGCTACACCTTC. Translated, it gives CATKVRPGPYGYTF.

The V gene is TRBV28, the J gene TRBJ2-7; the D gene is possibly TRBD2 (6 bases). This CDR3 has 13 amino acids. Trimming removed 3 bases from V and 2 bases from J, with 8 bases in between. Germline CDR1 and CDR2: MDHEN and SYDVKM. CDR3: CASSLGLPYEQYF. For the CDR3, the DNA is TGTGCCAGCAGTTTGGGACTCCCCTACGAGCAGTACTTC.

The chain joins TRBV2 to TRBJ1-1, with 8 bases lining up with TRBD1. Germline trimming cut 6 bases from V and 5 bases from J; bases unmatched to any gene: 8. CDR3 size: 14 residues. Germline V lookup: CDR1 SNHLY, CDR2 FYNNEI. The CDR3 sequence: CASRPGQGFTEAFF. For the CDR3, the DNA is TGTGCCAGCAGGCCTGGACAGGGTTTTACTGAAGCTTTCTTT.

The chain couples TRBV19 to TRBJ1-2; weak D call: TRBD1 (6 bases). The length of the CDR3 is 13 residues. The V gene lost 8 bases and the J gene lost 3 bases, with 13 bases spanning the gap. Germline lookup yields CDR1 LNHDA and CDR2 SQIVND (reference sequence). DNA of the CDR3: TGTGCCAGTGGAATACAGGGAGACTATGGCTACACCTTC. Translated, it gives CASGIQGDYGYTF.

The chain carries TRBV2 and TRBJ2-7, with 9 bases fitting TRBD1. Trimming cost V 7 bases and J 6 bases; bases outside gene matches: 13. This CDR3 region has 15 residues. CDR1 is SNHLY, CDR2 FYNNEI, per germline. This chain's CDR3 is CASNPRGTGRREQYF. CDR3 in DNA: TGTGCCAGCAATCCCCGTGGGACAGGGAGACGCGAGCAGTACTTC.

V and J are TRBV30 and TRBJ2-5, with TRBD2 matching 7 bases. Germline trimming cut 5 bases from V and 4 bases from J; bases unmatched to any gene: 10. The germline V gene encodes CDR1 GTSNPN and CDR2 SVGIG (reference sequence). The CDR3 is 14 residues long. CDR3 protein: CAWGGRGRIETQYF. The CDR3 region has the DNA TGTGCCTGGGGTGGGAGGGGAAGAATAGAGACCCAGTACTTC.

The sample holds a few counts of this clone. The V and J genes are TRBV6-5 and TRBJ1-2, with D unclear. The CDR3 runs 13 residues. Per germline, CDR1 MNHEY and CDR2 SVGAGI. Trimming shortened V by 5 bases and J by 6 bases, and 13 bases separated the two germline ends. The CDR3 coding sequence is TGTGCCAGCAGTGAAGGAGAAAGTAATGGCTACACCTTC. Its translation: CASSEGESNGYTF.

The chain uses TRBV5-6 and TRBJ1-2, with 7 bases matching TRBD1. In germline, CDR1 is SGHDT, CDR2 YYEEEE. With 0 bases clipped from V and 7 bases from J, the junction kept 9 bases outside the gene matches. CDR3 size: 15 residues. CDR3 region: CASSLGPGGGTGYTF. The CDR3 DNA follows: TGTGCCAGCAGCTTGGGGCCAGGGGGTGGTACTGGCTACACCTTC.

For this clone: Given the absence of the conserved phenylalanine or tryptophan at the CDR3 end, a read error is likely. CDR3 in DNA: TGTGCCACCCTAGCGACTAGCGGGAGGACAGATACGCAGTATGTT. It translates to CATLATSGRTDTQYV. The genes are TRBV10-3 and TRBJ2-3, with 13 bases matching TRBD2. The CDR3 has 15 residues. Trimming at V came to 10 bases and at J to 3 bases, leaving 7 bases not matched to a gene. Looked up from germline, CDR1 is ENHRY and CDR2 is SYGVKD.

The chain has TRBV6-1 and TRBJ2-1; D call uncertain. The CDR3 spans 14 residues. Trimming pared 6 bases from V and 2 bases from J, leaving 11 bases between. From germline, CDR1 is MNHNS and CDR2 SASEGT. The CDR3 region has the DNA TGTGCCAGCAGCCTCGCTGCAGCCTACAATGAGCAGTTCTTC. Its translation: CASSLAAAYNEQFF.

There are a few counts of this clone. This sequence joins TRBV7-8 and TRBJ2-5; possible D gene TRBD2, 6 bases. The end of the DNA aligns better with TRBJ2-7, so the J call may be wrong. CDR3 length: 14 amino acids. The germline CDR1 and CDR2 sequences are SGHVS and FQNEAQ. The DNA for the CDR3 is TGTGCCAGCAGCCCGGAGACTAGTTCCTACGAGCAGTACTTC. Translating it yields CASSPETSSYEQYF.

The chain has TRBV10-2 and TRBJ2-7; 11 bases agree with TRBD1. The CDR3 runs 16 residues. Germline CDR1 and CDR2: WSHSY and SAAADI. V trimming: 7 bases; J trimming: 1 base; junction bases outside the gene matches: 9. Here the CDR3 reads CASTEVGTGGSYEQYF. Written as DNA, the CDR3 is TGCGCCAGCACCGAAGTCGGGACAGGGGGTTCCTACGAGCAGTACTTC.

This clone has only a few counts. V and J are TRBV6-5 and TRBJ1-5; TRBD1 matches 7 bases. The V gene end was trimmed by 0 bases and the J gene end by 6 bases; junction bases not matched to a gene: 2. The CDR3 is made up of 14 amino acids. The germline CDR1 and CDR2 sequences are MNHEY and SVGAGI. The CDR3 is CASSYSTGTQPQHF. CDR3 coding DNA: TGTGCCAGCAGTTACTCGACAGGGACTCAGCCCCAGCATTTT.

The chain couples TRBV5-6 to TRBJ2-3, with a weak D call TRBD2 (7 bases). Germline V CDR1 and CDR2: SGHDT, YYEEEE. V was shortened by 0 bases and J by 5 bases, with 16 bases between the two germline ends. CDR3 length equals 16 residues. The CDR3 region has the DNA TGTGCCAGCAGCTTGGGGGGGGGCCTCAGGGTAGATACGCAGTATTTT. Protein sequence: CASSLGGGLRVDTQYF.

This clone was seen a handful of times. The rearrangement links TRBV7-9 to TRBJ2-2, with D possibly being TRBD1 (6 bases). In germline, CDR1 is SEHNR, CDR2 FQNEAQ (reference sequence). Trimming removed 4 bases at V and 2 bases at J, with 14 bases between. This CDR3 has 16 amino acids. In DNA, the CDR3 is TGTGCCAGCAGCTCCACAGGGACATCCAACACCGGGGAGCTGTTTTTT. It encodes CASSSTGTSNTGELFF.

CDR3 in DNA: TGTGCCAGCAGCTTTGGACAGGGCGGAAAACTGTTTTTT. It is translated as CASSFGQGGKLFF. The rearrangement uses TRBV7-8 and TRBJ1-4; 8 bases agree with TRBD1. The germline V gene has CDR1 SGHVS and CDR2 FQNEAQ. The trim removed 3 bases at V and 10 bases at J, leaving 4 bases unmatched. The CDR3 loop spans 13 amino acids.

This chain joins TRBV6-1 and TRBJ1-1; D possibly corresponds to TRBD1 (5 bases). This CDR3 spans 13 amino acids. V gave up 6 bases and J gave up 4 bases, with 12 bases separating them. Looked up from germline, CDR1 is MNHNS and CDR2 is SASEGT. This CDR3 is CASRIDGGTEAFF. CDR3 bases: TGTGCCAGCAGAATAGACGGGGGCACTGAAGCTTTCTTT.